This T cell receptor beta chain emerged from a study of T cells in Graves' hyperthyroidism and ophthalmopathy. Unmatched junction bases numbered 2, after V lost 0 bases and J lost 1 base. This CDR3 comprises 16 residues. Per the germline V gene, CDR1 is SGHDN and CDR2 is FVKESK. Regions amplified from RNA transcripts were the TCR beta CDR3 regions. HTBI primers were employed in a first-round RT-PCR of the TCR CDR3. TCRdb analysed the multiplex PCR reads with MiXCR anew, one entry per CDR3 protein. This table holds roughly 500,000 distinct CDR3 sequences, over 45% found once. Lactation, pregnancy, other autoimmune disease or uncontrolled infection excluded patients.

The specimen sequenced was peripheral blood or thyroid tissue (not recorded which). This sequence was found in an adult woman with Graves' disease, either hyperthyroidism or ophthalmopathy (not recorded which). The genes are TRBV14 and TRBJ2-2; 7 nucleotides agree with TRBD2. The CDR3: CASSQDWGGNTGELFF. DNA of the CDR3: TGTGCCAGCAGCCAAGACTGGGGGGGGAACACCGGGGAGCTGTTTTTT.